The rows below give T cell receptor beta chains drawn from one sample of a study of shared clonotypes between healthy human individuals. The repertoire was sequenced with immunoSEQ multiplex PCR; TCRdb's copy has only in-frame clones and lacks some. The sample consists of over 850,000 clones, 78% of them appearing once. Material: memory CD4+ T cells from PBMCs. Source of these receptors: a man in his late teens or twenties in good health. Some clones in this sample may be carry-over from other donors' samples. Both conserved end residues are part of each CDR3. Each record gives: V gene, D gene, clone size, J gene, CDR3 protein, CDR3 DNA. D genes are given only for firm matches. A row's size may be missing; if present it is once, few, many or a size class.

TRBV7-9	-	-	TRBJ1-2	CASSPGLTGYTF	TGTGCCAGCAGCCCCGGATTGACTGGCTACACCTTC
TRBV7-3	-	-	TRBJ1-5	CASSDTGRQPQHF	TGTGCCAGCAGCGATACAGGGCGGCAGCCCCAGCATTTT
TRBV28	-	-	TRBJ1-1	CASRSTGTTEAFF	TGTGCCAGCAGGTCAACAGGGACCACTGAAGCTTTCTTT
TRBV7-2	TRBD1	-	TRBJ2-7	CASSLAGGFHEQYF	TGTGCCAGCAGCTTGGCAGGGGGCTTCCACGAGCAGTACTTC
TRBV28	-	few	TRBJ1-1	CASTRWEIGAFF	TGTGCCAGCACCAGGTGGGAAATAGGAGCTTTCTTT
TRBV13	TRBD2	once	TRBJ2-7	CASSSPVEGGAYEQYF	TGTGCCAGCAGCTCCCCAGTAGAGGGAGGGGCATACGAGCAGTACTTC
TRBV6-1	-	-	TRBJ2-1	CASGRDPYNEQFF	TGTGCCAGCGGGCGTGATCCCTACAATGAGCAGTTCTTC
TRBV29-1	TRBD1	-	TRBJ1-1	CSVAGGNTEAFF	TGCAGCGTTGCAGGGGGGAACACTGAAGCTTTCTTT
TRBV7-3	-	-	TRBJ1-1	CASSLLANTEAFF	TGTGCCAGCAGCTTATTGGCGAACACTGAAGCTTTCTTT
TRBV2	-	-	TRBJ2-7	CASSDSGLYEQYF	TGTGCCAGCAGTGATTCAGGCCTCTACGAGCAGTACTTC